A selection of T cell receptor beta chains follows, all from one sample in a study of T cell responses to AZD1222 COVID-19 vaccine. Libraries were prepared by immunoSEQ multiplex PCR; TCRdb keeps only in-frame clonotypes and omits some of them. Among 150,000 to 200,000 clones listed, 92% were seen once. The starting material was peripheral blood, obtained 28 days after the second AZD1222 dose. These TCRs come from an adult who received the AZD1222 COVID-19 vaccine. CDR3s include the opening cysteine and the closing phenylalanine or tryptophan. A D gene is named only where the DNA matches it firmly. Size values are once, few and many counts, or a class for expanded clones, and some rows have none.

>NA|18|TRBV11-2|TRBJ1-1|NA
TGTGCCAGCAGCTTATGGTCAAGACAGGTGAAGGGGAACACTGAAGCTTTCTTT
CASSLWSRQVKGNTEAFF
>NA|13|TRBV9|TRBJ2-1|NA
TGTGCCAGCAGCAAACACCTTGCGGATGAGCAGTTCTTC
CASSKHLADEQFF
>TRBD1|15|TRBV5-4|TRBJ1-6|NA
TGTGCCAGCAGCCAAGGACAGGGGGATTATTCACCCCTCCACTTT
CASSQGQGDYSPLHF
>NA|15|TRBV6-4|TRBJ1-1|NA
TGTGCCAGATATAGGATTAGGCAGATCAACACTGAAGCTTTCTTT
CARYRIRQINTEAFF
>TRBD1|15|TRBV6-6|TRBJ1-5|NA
TGTGCCAGCAGTTTACAGGGGTATAGCAATCAGCCCCAGCATTTT
CASSLQGYSNQPQHF
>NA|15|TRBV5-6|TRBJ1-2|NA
TGTGCCAGCAGCCTCCCCGCCCGGGGATTCTATGGCTACACCTTC
CASSLPARGFYGYTF
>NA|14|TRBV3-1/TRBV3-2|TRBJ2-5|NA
TGTGCCAGCAGCCAAGGAGGGTACCAAGAGACCCAGTACTTC
CASSQGGYQETQYF
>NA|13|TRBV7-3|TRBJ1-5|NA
TGCGCCAGCAGCTTAAGCGAGAATCAGCCCCAGCATTTT
CASSLSENQPQHF
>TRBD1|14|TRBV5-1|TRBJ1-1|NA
TGCGCCAGCAGCGGGGGACAGCCGAACACTGAAGCTTTCTTT
CASSGGQPNTEAFF
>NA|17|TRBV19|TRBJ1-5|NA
TGTGCCAGTAGTATGTTTCCCGGACAGTCTAGCAATCAGCCCCAGCATTTT
CASSMFPGQSSNQPQHF
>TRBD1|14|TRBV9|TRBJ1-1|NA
TGTGCCAGCAGCAAGGGACAGGCGAACACTGAAGCTTTCTTT
CASSKGQANTEAFF
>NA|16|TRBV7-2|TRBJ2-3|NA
TGTGCCAGCAGCTTATATCCAGCGCCAAGCACAGATACGCAGTATTTT
CASSLYPAPSTDTQYF
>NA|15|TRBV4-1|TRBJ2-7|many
TGCGCCAGCAGCCTCGCGACTTTTAGCTCCTACGAGCAGTACTTC
CASSLATFSSYEQYF
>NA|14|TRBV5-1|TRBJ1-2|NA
TGCGCCAGCACCCAGGACAGCCGAAACTATGGCTACACCTTC
CASTQDSRNYGYTF
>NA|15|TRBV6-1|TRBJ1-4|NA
TGTGCCAGCAGTGAAGAGGCAGGGAATAATGAAAAACTGTTTTTT
CASSEEAGNNEKLFF
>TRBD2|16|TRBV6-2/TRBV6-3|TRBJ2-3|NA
TGTGCCAGCAGCTCCCGACTAGCGGGGGCCACAGATACGCAGTATTTT
CASSSRLAGATDTQYF
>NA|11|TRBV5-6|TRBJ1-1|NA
TGTGCCAGCAGCATGAACACTGAAGCTTTCTTT
CASSMNTEAFF
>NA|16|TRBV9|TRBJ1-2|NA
TGTGCCAGCAGCTCCCCCCCAGCAGGGGATGGGTATGGCTACACCTTC
CASSSPPAGDGYGYTF
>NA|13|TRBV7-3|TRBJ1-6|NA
TGTGCCAGCAGCCGTGACCAAGGAGCACCCCTCCACTTT
CASSRDQGAPLHF
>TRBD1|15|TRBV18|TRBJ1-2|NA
TGTGCCAGCTCACCACTAACAGGGGGCGACTATGGCTACACCTTC
CASSPLTGGDYGYTF
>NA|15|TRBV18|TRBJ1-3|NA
TGTGCCAGCTCAACTGACAGTAAATCCGGAAACACCATATATTTT
CASSTDSKSGNTIYF
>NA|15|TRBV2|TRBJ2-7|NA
TGTGCCAGCAGGAAACTCCCAGATGGGCTCTACGAGCAGTACTTC
CASRKLPDGLYEQYF
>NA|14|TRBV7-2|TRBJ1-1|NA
TGTGCCAGCAGCTTAGACTCTAGGGGCACTGAAGCTTTCTTT
CASSLDSRGTEAFF
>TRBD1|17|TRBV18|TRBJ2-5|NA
TGTGCCAGCTCACCCCTTCCGGGACAGGGGGCAGGGGAGACCCAGTACTTC
CASSPLPGQGAGETQYF
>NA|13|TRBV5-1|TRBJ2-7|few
TGCGCCAGCTCGCTTCCTGGGGTTTACGAGCAGTACTTC
CASSLPGVYEQYF
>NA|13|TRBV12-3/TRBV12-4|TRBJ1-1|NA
TGTGCCAGCAACCAGGGAAGGGGGACTGAAGCTTTCTTT
CASNQGRGTEAFF
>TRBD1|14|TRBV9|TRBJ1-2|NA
TGTGCCAGCAGCGGATCAGGGGGCCCCTATGGCTACACCTTC
CASSGSGGPYGYTF
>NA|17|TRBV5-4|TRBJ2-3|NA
TGTGCCAGCAGCTTAAAGGGCGGCGGGACTAGCACAGATACGCAGTATTTT
CASSLKGGGTSTDTQYF
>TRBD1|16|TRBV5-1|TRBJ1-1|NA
TGCGCCAGCAGCTTGGAACCAGGGGGAGGGGTCACTGAAGCTTTCTTT
CASSLEPGGGVTEAFF
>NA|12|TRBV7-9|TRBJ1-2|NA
TGTGCCAGCAGCCTCGGGGACTATGGCTACACCTTC
CASSLGDYGYTF
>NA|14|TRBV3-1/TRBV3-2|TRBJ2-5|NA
TGTGCCAGCAGCCCCTCTAGGTCCACCGGGACCCAGTACTTC
CASSPSRSTGTQYF
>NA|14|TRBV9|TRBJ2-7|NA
TGTGCCAGCAGCGTCGGACATCGCAGCTACGAGCAGTACTTC
CASSVGHRSYEQYF
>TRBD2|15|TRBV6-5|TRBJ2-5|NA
TGTGCCAGCAGTTACAGCGGGGGGGCCAAAGAGACCCAGTACTTC
CASSYSGGAKETQYF
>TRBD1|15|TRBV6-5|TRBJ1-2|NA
TGTGCCAGCGCTACGGACAGGGACCTCTCCGGTGGCTACACCTTC
CASATDRDLSGGYTF
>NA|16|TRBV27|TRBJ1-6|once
TGTGCCAGCAGTTTACGGGGCCTAGGGTTTAATTCACCCCTCCACTTT
CASSLRGLGFNSPLHF
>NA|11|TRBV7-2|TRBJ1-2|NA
TGTGCTGCGGGTAGAGTCTATGGCTACACCTTC
CAAGRVYGYTF
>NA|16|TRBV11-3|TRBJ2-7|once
TGTGCCAGCAGCCCCCGACAGTCCTCGGGCCCCTACGAGCAGTACTTC
CASSPRQSSGPYEQYF